The 20 T cell receptor beta chains presented below share a single source sample, sequenced in a study of T-cell memory formation after mild COVID-19. TCRdb re-analysed the 5' RACE reads in MiXCR, keeping a single row per CDR3 protein. The sample consists of some 150,000 distinct CDR3 sequences, around 21% of them appearing once. What was sequenced was PBMCs or a T cell subset sorted from them (not recorded which). The receptors come from an adult woman who had mild COVID-19 (a few samples of this study predate the infection). Cell type and time point are not known.

The sample holds many counts of this clonotype. The genes are TRBV2 and TRBJ2-7, with D possibly matching TRBD1 (5 bases). CDR3 length equals 12 residues. Trimming removed 6 bases at V and 1 base at J, with 7 bases between. Per germline, CDR1 SNHLY and CDR2 FYNNEI. The CDR3 DNA sequence: TGTGCCAGCAGCCGACAGTCCTACGAGCAGTACTTC. As protein: CASSRQSYEQYF.

The chain links TRBV20-1 to TRBJ2-7, with TRBD2 matching over 7 bases. Germline V CDR1 and CDR2: DFQATT, SNEGSKA (reference sequence). CDR3 size: 16 residues. The J segment lost 0 bases and the V segment lost 0 bases, leaving 8 bases of the junction unmatched. The DNA of the CDR3 is TGCAGTGCTAGAGAGATCAGGCTAGCGGCCTCCTACGAGCAGTACTTC. Encoded protein: CSAREIRLAASYEQYF.

This clonotype was counted between two and nine times. The chain uses TRBV3-1 and TRBJ2-3, with D perhaps TRBD2 (6 bases). Trimming cost V 6 bases and J 2 bases, with 15 bases left between them. The germline V gene has CDR1 LGHDT and CDR2 YNNKEL (reference sequence). This CDR3 has 15 amino acids. Here the CDR3 DNA reads TGTGCCAGCAGTCCTGGGGGGATCTTCACAGATACGCAGTATTTT. Translated: CASSPGGIFTDTQYF.

This clonotype occurred a few times. The chain uses TRBV12-3 or TRBV12-4 and TRBJ2-3; no clear D. Trimming pared 6 bases from V and 0 bases from J, leaving 10 bases between. The CDR3 covers 14 residues. The CDR3 bases are TGTGCCAGCAGCCCGACCCTTAGCACAGATACGCAGTATTTT. Protein: CASSPTLSTDTQYF.

The rearrangement links TRBV20-1 to TRBJ2-5; D uncertain. In germline, CDR1 is DFQATT, CDR2 SNEGSKA (reference sequence). The CDR3 loop spans 13 amino acids. Deletions cut 6 bases from V and 2 bases from J, with 13 bases between. CDR3 in amino acids: CSALDGRQETQYF. CDR3 nucleotide sequence: TGCAGTGCCTTAGACGGCAGACAAGAGACCCAGTACTTC.

The chain carries TRBV12-3 or TRBV12-4 and TRBJ1-1; no clear D gene. Trimming took 0 bases from V and 1 from J, leaving 6 bases between them. The CDR3 has 14 residues. The CDR3 reads CASSLAVGNTEAFF. In DNA, the CDR3 is TGTGCCAGCAGTTTAGCTGTTGGGAACACTGAAGCTTTCTTT.

The chain has TRBV20-1 and TRBJ2-7, with 7 bases aligning to TRBD2. The germline V gene encodes CDR1 DFQATT and CDR2 SNEGSKA (reference sequence). J gave up 6 bases and V 5 bases, and 7 bases lay outside the gene matches. The CDR3 runs 12 residues. CDR3: CSAQSIAGEQYF. CDR3 sequence (DNA): TGCAGTGCTCAATCCATAGCGGGCGAGCAGTACTTC.

V and J are TRBV9 and TRBJ2-2; 7 bases are a match to TRBD1. With 3 bases clipped from V and 3 bases from J, the junction kept 2 bases outside the gene matches. CDR3 length equals 14 residues. CDR1 and CDR2 (germline): SGDLS, YYNGEE. CDR3 region: CASSGDSHTGELFF. The CDR3 DNA is TGTGCCAGCAGCGGGGACAGTCACACCGGGGAGCTGTTTTTT.

The genes are TRBV7-9 and TRBJ2-7; the match to TRBD1 covers 9 bases. The CDR3 length is 15 residues. With V trimmed by 4 bases and J by 0 bases, 4 bases remained unmatched. Germline V lookup: CDR1 SEHNR, CDR2 FQNEAQ (reference sequence). DNA of the CDR3: TGTGCCAGCAGCTCGGGACAGGGAAACTCCTACGAGCAGTACTTC. As protein: CASSSGQGNSYEQYF.

The chain employs TRBV29-1 and TRBJ2-3, with no clear D. The germline V and J ends were trimmed by 6 bases and 6 bases, with 19 bases remaining between them. The CDR3 runs to 14 residues. Germline CDR1 is SQVTM and CDR2 is ANQGSEA. CDR3 DNA sequence: TGCAGCGTCCTCGGAGCGAGAGCTGGTGATACGCAGTATTTT. It translates to CSVLGARAGDTQYF.

In its sample, this clonotype was seen a few times. The J gene is TRBJ1-1, the V gene TRBV12-3 or TRBV12-4, with 7 bases identical to TRBD1. The CDR3 consists of 14 residues. The ends lost 5 bases at V and 7 bases at J; junction bases unmatched: 10. CDR3 loop: CASSPGTVLGEAFF. The CDR3, as DNA: TGTGCCAGCAGTCCCGGGACAGTTCTTGGTGAAGCTTTCTTT.

The gene calls are TRBV19 and TRBJ2-7; 7 bases map to TRBD2. After removal of 5 bases from V and 2 bases from J, the junction contained 6 bases not matched to a gene. The CDR3 is made up of 14 amino acids. Germline V gene sequence: CDR1 LNHDA, CDR2 SQIVND (reference sequence). The CDR3 DNA reads TGTGCCAGTAGTCAGAGGGGAGGGGCCTACGAGCAGTACTTC. Encoded protein: CASSQRGGAYEQYF. Using reference TRBV19 and TRBJ2-7 for the parts outside the CDR3, the full variable domain is DGGITQSPKYLFRKEGQNVTLSCEQNLNHDAMYWYRQDPGQGLRLIYYSQIVNDFQKGDIAEGYSVSREKKESFPLTVTSAQKNPTAFYLCASSQRGGAYEQYFGPGTRLTVT.

This clonotype has more than one count but fewer than ten. This CDR3 is CSARGLREKLFF. CDR3 DNA: TGCAGTGCTAGAGGCCTTCGGGAAAAACTGTTTTTT. V usage is TRBV20-1 and J usage is TRBJ1-4; unclear D gene. The CDR3 is made up of 12 amino acids. The V and J ends lost 1 base and 8 bases respectively, with 8 bases between them. CDR1 DFQATT and CDR2 SNEGSKA come from the germline V gene (reference sequence).

In its sample, this clonotype was seen a few times. The chain uses TRBV18 and TRBJ1-1; D ambiguous. CDR3 size: 14 residues. Trimming removed 5 bases at V and 5 bases at J, with 15 bases between. Germline assignment: CDR1 KGHSH and CDR2 LQKENI. CDR3 in DNA: TGTGCCAGCTCAATCCGGACGTGGGATACTGAAGCTTTCTTT. It codes for CASSIRTWDTEAFF.

This clonotype was seen only a few times. The genes are TRBV6-5 and TRBJ1-3, with a possible D match to TRBD1 (6 bases). The CDR3 has 14 amino acids. From germline, CDR1 is MNHEY and CDR2 SVGAGI. Trimming pared 5 bases from V and 4 bases from J, leaving 12 bases between. Here the CDR3 DNA reads TGTGCCAGCAGTGATACAGGGACCGGAAACACCATATATTTT. This gives the protein CASSDTGTGNTIYF.

V gene TRBV12-3 or TRBV12-4 combines with J gene TRBJ1-5; 9 nucleotides align to TRBD1. V lost 6 bases, J lost 2 bases, and 5 bases stayed unmatched. This CDR3 is built from 15 residues. The CDR3 reads CASRRTGDGNQPQHF. CDR3 sequence (DNA): TGTGCCAGCAGGCGGACAGGGGATGGCAATCAGCCCCAGCATTTT.

This rearrangement joins TRBV7-2 to TRBJ1-1; weak D call: TRBD1 (5 bases). This CDR3 contains 14 residues. The germline V and J ends were trimmed by 1 base and 6 bases, with 12 bases remaining between them. CDR1 and CDR2 from the germline V gene are SGHTA and FQGNSA. The CDR3 region has the DNA TGTGCCAGCAGCTTAGACAGGTCTCGGGCTGAAGCTTTCTTT. Protein sequence: CASSLDRSRAEAFF.

The chain couples TRBV12-3 or TRBV12-4 to TRBJ1-3; 7 bases are a match to TRBD1. There are 14 residues in the CDR3. Unmatched junction bases numbered 2, after V lost 2 bases and J lost 4 bases. The DNA of the CDR3 is TGTGCCAGCAGTTTACAGGGGGGAGGAAACACCATATATTTT. Encoded protein: CASSLQGGGNTIYF.

This clonotype was detected only a few times. V is TRBV7-3 and J is TRBJ2-7; weak D call: TRBD1 (6 bases). The CDR3 has 13 amino acids. The germline CDR1 and CDR2 sequences are SGHTA and FQGTGA. The V gene lost 4 bases and the J gene lost 2 bases, with 9 bases spanning the gap. The CDR3 DNA sequence: TGTGCCAGCAGCTCGGGACAAACCTACGAGCAGTACTTC. Its protein is CASSSGQTYEQYF.

This clonotype showed up many times. This sequence joins TRBV5-5 and TRBJ2-1; 7 nucleotides align to TRBD2. Germline CDR1 and CDR2: SGHKS and YYEKEE (reference sequence). V trimming: 0 bases; J trimming: 10 bases; junction bases outside the gene matches: 4. The CDR3 has 13 amino acids. This CDR3 reads CASSLGREGEQFF. Written as DNA, the CDR3 is TGTGCCAGCAGCTTGGGCAGGGAGGGAGAGCAGTTCTTC.